This T cell receptor (beta chain) was retrieved from a study of spatial heterogeneity in lung cancer. The sample holds many counts of this clonotype. Carried by each TCR cDNA molecule was a unique molecular identifier. TCRdb recomputed calls from the 5' RACE reads with MiXCR, one row per CDR3 protein. The sample has approximately 22,000 distinct CDR3 sequences; about 5% are singletons. The CDR3 is 18 residues long. The V segment lost 3 bases and the J segment 0 bases; nucleotides outside the gene matches: 5. Germline CDR1 reads KGHSH; CDR2 reads LQKENI. Time point given: sample taken at primary tumor resection. Material for sequencing was whole RNA from tumor, nontumor lung or frozen PBMC, left unsorted.

The chain recombines TRBV18 with TRBJ2-4; 13 nucleotides line up with TRBD2. This clonotype originated in a male donor with early-stage non-small cell lung cancer. The input for sequencing was PBMCs, taken at surgery. The CDR3 DNA reads TGTGCCAGCTCACCTCGGACTAGCGGGAGTCTAGCCAAAAACATTCAGTACTTC. It encodes CASSPRTSGSLAKNIQYF. The complete variable domain, with remaining parts taken from reference TRBV18 and TRBJ2-4, reads NAGVMQNPRHLVRRRGQEARLRCSPMKGHSHVYWYRQLPEEGLKFMVYLQKENIIDESGMPKERFSAEFPKEGPSILRIQQVVRGDSAAYFCASSPRTSGSLAKNIQYFGAGTRLSVL.